The sequence of this T cell receptor beta chain was determined in a study of blood T cells in healthy people across ages. The CDR3 is 12 residues long. Germline assignment: CDR1 ENHRY and CDR2 SYGVKD. With 11 bases removed from V and 2 bases from J, the gap between germline ends came to 13 bases. This clonotype has ten or more counts. Its cognate antigen is unknown. Alongside a J-beta primer mix, a sample-barcoded 5' primer served in a second PCR lasting roughly 6 to 11 cycles. TCRdb itself ran the 5' RACE reads through MiXCR, one entry per CDR3 protein. Found here are about 1.6 million distinct CDR3 sequences, 30% to 35% of them singletons; the top ten hold 11%. Overall study findings and caveats: Naive T cell percentage strongly correlated with TCR beta diversity.

Isolated PBMCs totaled at least 6 million in each sample. This clonotype originated in a woman aged 25-40 years in good health. Sequencing used blood. The V call is TRBV10-3, the J call TRBJ2-7; D uncertain. The chain's CDR3 is CAVSDGTYEQYF. In DNA form, the CDR3 reads TGTGCCGTCTCAGACGGAACCTACGAGCAGTACTTC.